This T cell receptor (beta chain) emerged from a study of metastatic and nonmetastatic thyroid tumors (dated by TCRdb to 2019 to 2021). Regarding the complete study: Repertoires were compared across peripheral blood and tumor or nodule tissue samples from malignant and benign thyroid patients.

The CDR3 starts with the cysteine, ends with the phenylalanine, and has 13 residues. CDR3 DNA is the only sequence kept; it has 39 bases, read in frame from the first base. CDR1 and CDR2, looked up from the germline V gene (reference sequence), are SSHAT and FNYEAQ. This clone showed up many times. Its antigen is still unknown. One junction end disagrees with the germline gene, perhaps due to a read error. Before undergoing thyroid surgery, none of the patients had been given any kind of treatment. Using T-cell receptor beta sequencing, the researchers looked back retrospectively at clinical samples from patients, gathered between about 2012 and 2019. Overall results and qualifications from the work: TCR beta diversity was reported as significantly higher in malignant tumors than in benign nodules, in both blood and tumor samples.

The library was made by PCR. The instrument was an Illumina HiSeq 4000. High-throughput sequencing was used to profile the TCR beta-chain CDR3 region of each patient. In the original analysis: Drawing on CDR3 differences between clinicopathological groups, the researchers built a classifier meant to tell apart patients with distant-metastatic papillary thyroid cancer. To measure repertoire diversity the researchers used the Shannon index, while the Morisita-Horn index served to gauge how similar the tumor and blood repertoires were. TCRdb trimmed the raw reads at Q25, called clones with MiXCR and kept productive beta chains. The V and J calls and clone size come from TCRdb's table, not from the authors' own analysis. This sample holds some 14,000 clones; about 32% were observed only once. Approximately 10% of the sample rests with the top ten.

The sample was tumor tissue. The receptor was isolated from a male donor with papillary thyroid cancer or a benign thyroid nodule (not recorded which). Some clones in this sample may be carry-over from other donors' samples. Recombination connected TRBV7-7 to TRBJ2-2, with the D gene uncertain. Read as DNA, the sequence is TGTGCTAGCAGCCTAGGCAACACCGGGGAGCTGTTTTTT. Translated, this is CASSLGNTGELFF.